This TCR beta chain was retrieved from a study of control samples from healthy donors and cancer patients (dated by TCRdb to 2019 to 2021). In regard to this clone: The antigen this receptor binds is unknown. Base qualities are not at hand, and no much larger clone is one base apart.

To prepare the library, the immunoSEQ multiplex PCR assay was applied. Drawn from immuneACCESS, this table holds only the in-frame rearrangements with V and J called that TCRdb kept. Clones are partly lost; checked studies trace under half to an unresolved V gene and leave the rest unexplained. Recorded for this sample are 150,000 to 200,000 clones; 90% of them occurred a single time. The top ten clones comprise 1.1% to 1.5% of the sample. Trimming takes 3 bases off V and 5 bases off J; junction bases not matched to a gene: 6. CDR1 and CDR2 were assigned from the germline V gene (reference sequence) as SGHNT and YYREEE. From its cysteine to its phenylalanine, the CDR3 spans 15 amino acids. Only CDR3 DNA remains: 45 bases, in frame from the first base.

The chain is encoded by TRBV5-4 joined to TRBJ2-1; 9 nucleotides in the junction match TRBD2. What was sequenced was blood. This clonotype was obtained from a woman in her 50s in good health. The DNA is as follows: TGTGCCAGCAGCTCCCCGCTAGCGGGACACAATGAGCAGTTCTTC. This encodes CASSSPLAGHNEQFF.